Listed here are 19 T cell receptor beta chains from one sample, sequenced in a study of cytomegalovirus exposure and HLA in healthy donors (dated by TCRdb to 2016 to 2017). Library creation used the immunoSEQ multiplex PCR assay. A mixture of 60 forward primers for TCR Vbeta segments and 13 reverse primers for TCR Jbeta segments was used in the multiplex PCR. This is the immuneACCESS table as TCRdb keeps it, with only in-frame sequences that have V and J called. A part of the clones is gone; compared with another copy, unresolved V genes explain less than half, and the rest is unexplained. Recorded for this sample are roughly 130,000 clones; approximately 80% of them occurred a single time. The ten largest clones capture more than 0.9% of the sample. What was sequenced was PBMCs. These receptors were taken from a male donor in good health and CMV-seropositive.

As regards this clone: The sample contains more than one DNA sequence encoding this CDR3. The rearrangement uses TRBV10-1 and TRBJ2-7; tentatively, D is TRBD1 (6 bases). CDR1 and CDR2 from the germline V gene are WNHNN and SYGVQD (reference sequence). The CDR3 covers 13 residues. V was shortened by 6 bases and J by 3 bases, with 12 bases between the two germline ends. CDR3 amino acids: CASSPGQSYEQYF. CDR3 bases: TGCGCCAGCAGCCCGGGACAAAGCTACGAGCAGTACTTC.

The chain combines TRBV18 with TRBJ2-7, with a tentative D call TRBD1 (6 bases). The CDR3 consists of 14 residues. Looked up from germline, CDR1 is KGHSH and CDR2 is LQKENI. V lost 1 base and J 5 bases, leaving 12 bases between the germline ends. The CDR3 loop is CASSPLTGRDEQYF. As DNA, the CDR3 is TGTGCCAGCTCACCACTGACAGGTCGGGACGAGCAGTACTTC. The variable domain in full, with the rest retrieved from reference TRBV18 and TRBJ2-7, is NAGVMQNPRHLVRRRGQEARLRCSPMKGHSHVYWYRQLPEEGLKFMVYLQKENIIDESGMPKERFSAEFPKEGPSILRIQQVVRGDSAAYFCASSPLTGRDEQYFGPGTRLTVT.

This sequence joins TRBV5-6 and TRBJ2-1; D is uncertain. This CDR3 has 15 residues. The V gene lost 1 base and the J gene lost 0 bases, with 8 bases spanning the gap. CDR1 is SGHDT and CDR2 is YYEEEE in the germline V gene. CDR3 DNA: TGTGCCAGCAGCTTGAGGTACAGCTCCTACAATGAGCAGTTCTTC. Translating it yields CASSLRYSSYNEQFF.

This rearrangement joins TRBV7-3 to TRBJ1-3; TRBD1 matches 8 bases. CDR3 length: 16 amino acids. V trimming: 3 bases; J trimming: 2 bases; junction bases outside the gene matches: 6. In germline, CDR1 is SGHTA, CDR2 FQGTGA. The DNA of the CDR3 is TGTGCCAGCAGCTTGGCCCAGGGGGCCGCTGGAAACACCATATATTTT. Translated, it gives CASSLAQGAAGNTIYF. The full variable domain, in which reference TRBV7-3 and TRBJ1-3 provide the parts outside the CDR3, is GAGVSQTPSNKVTEKGKYVELRCDPISGHTALYWYRQSLGQGPEFLIYFQGTGAADDSGLPNDRFFAVRPEGSVSTLKIQRTERGDSAVYLCASSLAQGAAGNTIYFGEGSWLTVV.

The chain carries TRBV19 and TRBJ1-2; D perhaps matches TRBD1 (5 bases). This CDR3 contains 14 residues. Germline V CDR1 and CDR2: LNHDA, SQIVND (reference sequence). The V end lost 6 bases, the J end lost 4 bases, and 15 bases lay between the germline ends. In nucleotides, the CDR3 is TGTGCCAGTAGCACCCCAGGGACTTTCTATGGCTACACCTTC. Its protein is CASSTPGTFYGYTF.

This rearrangement joins TRBV7-9 to TRBJ2-1; TRBD2 matches 9 bases. V lost 5 bases and J lost 1; bases outside the gene matches: 6. Germline loops: CDR1 SEHNR, CDR2 FQNEAQ (reference sequence). This CDR3 spans 16 amino acids. CDR3 bases: TGTGCCAGCAGCCCAGCTAGCGGGGTATCCTACAATGAGCAGTTCTTC. It encodes CASSPASGVSYNEQFF.

The rearrangement links TRBV16 to TRBJ2-5; D is undetermined. Germline V gene sequence: CDR1 KGHSY, CDR2 FQNENV. Trimming left V 6 bases short and J 6 bases short, with 8 bases between. The CDR3 has 11 residues. CDR3 region: CASRRNKTQYF. The DNA for the CDR3 is TGTGCCAGCAGGCGAAATAAGACCCAGTACTTC.

This clone was counted a single time. The identical CDR3 is also encoded by other nucleotide sequences in the sample. V gene TRBV27 combines with J gene TRBJ1-4, with TRBD1 matching 9 bases. Germline CDR1 and CDR2: MNHEY and SMNVEV (reference sequence). V shed 6 bases, J shed 7 bases, and the junction held 12 bases outside the gene matches. The length of the CDR3 is 16 residues. CDR3 sequence: CASSHSDRGYGEKLFF. DNA for the CDR3: TGTGCCAGCAGCCACTCGGACAGGGGATATGGTGAAAAACTGTTTTTT.

The chain uses TRBV7-8 and TRBJ2-7; 9 bases align to TRBD1. Per the germline V gene, CDR1 is SGHVS and CDR2 is FQNEAQ. V dropped 5 bases and J dropped 5; count of bases not matched to a gene: 4. The CDR3 spans 13 residues. The CDR3 spells CASSTDRGNEQYF. The CDR3 DNA follows: TGTGCCAGCAGCACGGACAGGGGCAACGAGCAGTACTTC.

The chain couples TRBV7-6 to TRBJ2-3; 12 nucleotides match TRBD2. The germline V gene encodes CDR1 SGHVS and CDR2 FNYEAQ. The CDR3 loop spans 15 amino acids. V was clipped by 5 bases and J by 6 bases; unmatched bases: 6. CDR3 DNA sequence: TGTGCCAGCAGCCGGACTAGCGGGGAATCGGATACGCAGTATTTT. Its translation: CASSRTSGESDTQYF. The full variable domain, completed using reference TRBV7-6 and TRBJ2-3, is GAGVSQSPRYKVTKRGQDVALRCDPISGHVSLYWYRQALGQGPEFLTYFNYEAQQDKSGLPNDRFSAERPEGSISTLTIQRTEQRDSAMYRCASSRTSGESDTQYFGPGTRLTVL.

The J gene is TRBJ2-5, the V gene TRBV7-8; D is ambiguous. Germline assignment: CDR1 SGHVS and CDR2 FQNEAQ. CDR3 length: 11 amino acids. Trimming cost V 5 bases and J 5 bases, with 6 bases left between them. CDR3 nucleotides: TGTGCCAGCAGCACATGGGAGACCCAGTACTTC. This gives the protein CASSTWETQYF.

V and J are TRBV28 and TRBJ1-5, with D perhaps matching TRBD1 (5 bases). The CDR3 length is 14 residues. Germline CDR1 reads MDHEN; CDR2 reads SYDVKM. The V end was cut by 5 bases, the J end by 7 bases, with 15 bases between. The CDR3 here is CASSPSTGSQPQHF. CDR3 DNA sequence: TGTGCCAGCAGTCCCAGCACAGGATCCCAGCCCCAGCATTTT.

This chain connects TRBV2 to TRBJ2-1; 7 bases are a match to TRBD2. The CDR3 spans 15 residues. V shed 5 bases and J 10 bases; nucleotides not matched to a gene: 14. Germline V gene lookup returns CDR1 SNHLY and CDR2 FYNNEI. The CDR3 bases are TGTGCCAGCAGTCCCGTCGGACTAGTTCCATCCGAGCAGTTCTTC. It encodes CASSPVGLVPSEQFF.

On this clone: At the DNA level, this CDR3 is encoded by other sequences in the same sample as well. V is TRBV5-1 and J is TRBJ2-5; 7 bases line up with TRBD2. J gave up 2 bases and V 0 bases, and 1 base lay outside the gene matches. Germline-derived CDR1 and CDR2 are SGHRS and YFSETQ. This CDR3 contains 14 residues. This CDR3 is CASSLERGQETQYF. The CDR3 coding sequence is TGCGCCAGCAGCTTGGAGCGGGGACAAGAGACCCAGTACTTC.

The chain uses TRBV14 and TRBJ2-1; D might be TRBD2 (6 bases). There are 15 residues in the CDR3. With 4 bases removed from V and 4 bases from J, the gap between germline ends came to 14 bases. The germline gives CDR1 SGHDN, CDR2 FVKESK. In DNA, the CDR3 is TGTGCCAGCAGCCCCCGGGAGTCGGGGTACAATGAGCAGTTCTTC. This codes for CASSPRESGYNEQFF. Full variable domain (missing parts from reference TRBV14 and TRBJ2-1): EAGVTQFPSHSVIEKGQTVTLRCDPISGHDNLYWYRRVMGKEIKFLLHFVKESKQDESGMPNNRFLAERTGGTYSTLKVQPAELEDSGVYFCASSPRESGYNEQFFGPGTRLTVL.

The V gene is TRBV7-3, the J gene TRBJ2-7, with 7 bases matching TRBD1. Germline V gene lookup returns CDR1 SGHTA and CDR2 FQGTGA. After removal of 3 bases from V and 5 bases from J, the junction contained 4 bases not matched to a gene. This CDR3 is built from 13 residues. DNA of the CDR3: TGTGCCAGCAGCTTGGGGACAGTCAACGAGCAGTACTTC. Translating it yields CASSLGTVNEQYF.

The chain has TRBV6-4 and TRBJ1-2; D not resolved. The length of the CDR3 is 13 residues. Germline V gene data show CDR1 as MRHNA and CDR2 as SNTAGT. V lost 4 bases and J lost 2, with 8 bases in between. CDR3 sequence reads: CASSGATNYGYTF. In DNA, the CDR3 is TGTGCCAGCAGTGGGGCCACGAACTATGGCTACACCTTC.

The chain joins TRBV2 to TRBJ1-1; 8 nucleotides align to TRBD1. CDR3 size: 14 residues. The junction had 12 bases not matched to a gene; V was cut back by 6 bases and J by 9 bases. Germline CDR1 SNHLY, CDR2 FYNNEI. The CDR3, as DNA: TGTGCCAGCAGGGACAGGGTGATGGGAACTAAAGCTTTCTTT. It is translated as CASRDRVMGTKAFF.

In its sample, this clone was seen once. This chain links TRBV27 with TRBJ2-7; D gene ambiguous. The CDR3 consists of 13 residues. The V gene lost 5 bases and the J gene lost 6 bases, with 14 bases spanning the gap. CDR1 is MNHEY, CDR2 SMNVEV, per germline (reference sequence). DNA of the CDR3: TGTGCCAGCAGTCCAACTACTTCGGGCGAGCAGTACTTC. It is translated as CASSPTTSGEQYF.